A selection of T cell receptor beta chains follows, all from one sample in a study of shared clonotypes between healthy human individuals. Here immunoSEQ multiplex PCR was the method, and the copy in TCRdb shows in-frame clones only, minus some. The sample includes roughly 2.1 million clones, about 92% seen only once; the top ten take more than 1.5%. The material sequenced was naive CD8+ T cells from PBMCs. The receptors stem from a man aged 18 to 30 in good health. Some clones in this sample may be carry-over from other donors' samples. CDR3s include the opening cysteine and the closing phenylalanine or tryptophan. A D gene is named only where the DNA matches it firmly.

V gene	D gene	CDR3 length	J gene	CDR3 DNA	CDR3 protein
TRBV9	-	15	TRBJ2-3	TGTGCCAGCAGCGTAGCGAGTGACGGTACAGATACGCAGTATTTT	CASSVASDGTDTQYF
TRBV14	TRBD1	15	TRBJ1-2	TGTGCCAGCAGCCAAGAGGGACAGGGCGTCTATGGCTACACCTTC	CASSQEGQGVYGYTF
TRBV14	-	11	TRBJ2-1	TGTGCCAGCAGGCAATACAATGAGCAGTTCTTC	CASRQYNEQFF
TRBV6-6	TRBD1	16	TRBJ2-2	TGTGCCAGCAGTTATGTGCAGGGGGCGCAAACCGGGGAGCTGTTTTTT	CASSYVQGAQTGELFF
TRBV5-1	TRBD2	16	TRBJ2-1	TGCGCCAGCAGCCAATTAGCGGGGGGGATCTACAATGAGCAGTTCTTC	CASSQLAGGIYNEQFF
TRBV28	TRBD1	16	TRBJ2-5	TGTGCCAGCAGTTCCCAAGGACAGGGTCTGGGAGAGACCCAGTACTTC	CASSSQGQGLGETQYF
TRBV25-1	TRBD2	16	TRBJ2-7	TGTGCCAGCAGTGGCTTTCTAGCGGGAGGTACCTACGAGCAGTACTTC	CASSGFLAGGTYEQYF
TRBV4-3	-	17	TRBJ2-1	TGCGCCAGCAGCCACAACCTAGGGGGAGCGGCGGGCAATGAGCAGTTCTTC	CASSHNLGGAAGNEQFF
TRBV4-1	-	16	TRBJ2-3	TGCGCCAGCAGCCAGGGAGGGGGACTTAGCACAGATACGCAGTATTTT	CASSQGGGLSTDTQYF
TRBV6-5	TRBD2	13	TRBJ2-1	TGTGCCAGCAGTTACGGGGGGGACAATGAGCAGTTCTTC	CASSYGGDNEQFF
TRBV7-9	-	15	TRBJ1-4	TGTGCCAGCAGCTTAGCCGGGGGGCTAGATGAAAAACTGTTTTTT	CASSLAGGLDEKLFF
TRBV5-1	-	15	TRBJ1-1	TGCGCCAGCAGCTTGGTAGGCTCGGTGAACACTGAAGCTTTCTTT	CASSLVGSVNTEAFF
TRBV27	-	15	TRBJ1-1	TGTGCCAGCAGTCCCTACGGGGGGGCTTTGACTGAAGCTTTCTTT	CASSPYGGALTEAFF
TRBV9	-	18	TRBJ2-1	TGTGCCAGCAGCGAACCAATTCACATCAAGCCCAGTTTCGATGAGCAGTTCTTC	CASSEPIHIKPSFDEQFF
TRBV7-9	TRBD1	14	TRBJ2-3	TGTGCCAGCAGCCGGACAGGGCACACAGATACGCAGTATTTT	CASSRTGHTDTQYF
TRBV27	-	13	TRBJ1-5	TGTGCCAGCAGTTTATCCAGAAATCAGCCCCAGCATTTT	CASSLSRNQPQHF
TRBV7-9	-	14	TRBJ2-7	TGTGCCAGCAGCTTAGTTCCGGGGTTCTACGAGCAGTACTTC	CASSLVPGFYEQYF
TRBV7-9	-	15	TRBJ1-4	TGTGCCAGCAGACGAACGGATGCAACTAATGAAAAACTGTTTTTT	CASRRTDATNEKLFF
TRBV6-5	TRBD1	15	TRBJ2-2	TGTGCCAGCAGTTACTCGGACAGGGCCACCGGGGAGCTGTTTTTT	CASSYSDRATGELFF
TRBV29-1	-	13	TRBJ2-7	TGCAGCGTTGTAGGGTCCGTCTTCTACGAGCAGTACTTC	CSVVGSVFYEQYF
TRBV11-1	-	13	TRBJ2-1	TGTGCCAGCAGCTCCTACACCGGGACAGAGCAGTTCTTC	CASSSYTGTEQFF
TRBV2	-	12	TRBJ1-1	TGTGCCAGCAGCGAGTTCTTTGGTGAAGCTTTCTTT	CASSEFFGEAFF
TRBV6-1	-	15	TRBJ2-7	TGTGCCAGCAGTGAAGAGTGGACGGGATCGTACGAGCAGTACTTC	CASSEEWTGSYEQYF
TRBV4-1	TRBD1	16	TRBJ1-1	TGCGCCAGCAGCCGAAAGTCGGGACAGGGGAACACTGAAGCTTTCTTT	CASSRKSGQGNTEAFF
TRBV7-9	-	15	TRBJ2-1	TGTGCCAGCAGCCCCATATTGAGGTCCTACAATGAGCAGTTCTTC	CASSPILRSYNEQFF
TRBV11-2	-	16	TRBJ2-7	TGTGCCAGCAGCTCAAACCTAAGGGCACAGTTTTACGAGCAGTACTTC	CASSSNLRAQFYEQYF
TRBV19	-	13	TRBJ2-2	TGTGCCAGTAGTATGCGAGATTCCGGGGAGCTGTTTTTT	CASSMRDSGELFF
TRBV5-8	-	15	TRBJ2-1	TGTGCCAGCAGCTTCGGCCAAAACTCCTACAATGAGCAGTTCTTC	CASSFGQNSYNEQFF
TRBV9	TRBD2	14	TRBJ2-7	TGTGCCAGCAGCGTACTAGGACTAGCGGACGAGCAGTACTTC	CASSVLGLADEQYF
TRBV6-5	-	13	TRBJ1-1	TGTGCCAGCAGTTACTCGGGGGACTCTGAAGCTTTCTTT	CASSYSGDSEAFF
TRBV5-6	-	16	TRBJ2-2	TGTGCCAGCAGCTTGCCGGCTACCCAGCGTGGCGGGGAGCTGTTTTTT	CASSLPATQRGGELFF